The entry that follows covers one T cell receptor beta chain sequence. One junction end disagrees with the germline gene, perhaps due to a read error. TCRdb's copy holds only in-frame clones and misses some; the assay was immunoSEQ multiplex PCR. Seen here are about 220,000 clones, around 84% observed once, and the top ten hold 6.8%. The CDR3 consists of 15 residues. The germline V gene encodes CDR1 KGHDR and CDR2 SFDVKD. This specimen belongs to a study of blood T cell repertoires in COVID-19. Overall study context: The origin of the acute and convalescent COVID-19 samples was the United States, Italy and Spain.

This chain joins TRBV24-1 and TRBJ2-1; the match to TRBD1 covers 8 bases. This clonotype originated in a woman in her 40s who had recovered from COVID-19. Sequencing used PBMCs or T cells enriched from blood (not recorded which). The CDR3 loop is CATSDLQGAYTEQFF. For the CDR3, the DNA is TGTGCCACCAGTGATTTGCAGGGGGCATACACTGAGCAGTTCTTC.